The 23 T cell receptor beta chains below all came from one sample that was sequenced in a study of Graves' ophthalmopathy and Graves' hyperthyroidism. Amplified material comprised TCR beta CDR3 regions derived from RNA transcripts. A first-round RT-PCR used HTBI primers, followed by a second-round multiplex PCR. TCRdb ran MiXCR on the multiplex PCR reads and lists one entry per CDR3 protein. The sample holds over 40,000 distinct CDR3 sequences, around 48% seen once. Source material: peripheral blood. The receptors derive from an adult man with Graves' ophthalmopathy.

With respect to this clonotype: Likely a read error: the CDR3 ends without its conserved phenylalanine or tryptophan. V is TRBV12-3 or TRBV12-4 and J is TRBJ1-4; the match to TRBD1 covers 7 bases. The CDR3 totals 15 residues. V shed 5 bases, J shed 8 bases, and the junction held 11 bases outside the gene matches. CDR3: CASSLQDRRREKLFL. In nucleotides, the CDR3 is TGTGCCAGCAGTCTTCAGGACAGGAGGAGGGAAAAACTGTTTCTT.

The table lists this clonotype with many counts. Since a much larger clone is just one base distant, this may be a read error. The chain couples TRBV20-1 to TRBJ2-1; 10 bases agree with TRBD1. Per the germline V gene, CDR1 is DFQATT and CDR2 is SNEGSKA (reference sequence). CDR3 size: 15 residues. Trimming took 0 bases from V and 10 from J; bases not matched to a gene: 9. CDR3 coding DNA: TGCAGTGCTAGAGATAGGGGGACAGGGGCGTGGGAGCAGTTCTTC. Its translation is CSARDRGTGAWEQFF.

This clonotype was observed at least ten times. The V gene is TRBV5-1, the J gene TRBJ2-5; D ambiguous. Germline CDR1 SGHRS, CDR2 YFSETQ. The CDR3 has 15 residues. V lost 3 bases and J lost 7, with 19 bases in between. Here the CDR3 reads CASSSASRSPRTQYF. Here the CDR3 DNA reads TGCGCCAGCAGCTCCGCATCTAGATCTCCAAGGACCCAGTACTTC.

This clonotype was counted ten times or more. This sequence joins TRBV5-8 and TRBJ2-7; TRBD1 might be the D (6 bases). CDR1 SGHTS and CDR2 YDEGEE come from the germline V gene. This CDR3 has 16 residues. Trimming took 0 bases from V and 3 from J, leaving 16 bases between them. The CDR3, as DNA: TGTGCCAGCAGCTTGGCCTACAGGGATGGTTACTACGAGCAGTACTTC. Protein: CASSLAYRDGYYEQYF.

This clonotype appeared many times. This rearrangement joins TRBV6-5 to TRBJ2-3; D call uncertain. The ends were cut back, 4 bases at V and 1 base at J, with 12 bases in the middle. This CDR3 is 15 amino acids long. The V gene's germline CDR1 is MNHEY and CDR2 SVGAGI. CDR3 sequence reads: CASSLTLTRTDTQYF. The CDR3 DNA reads as TGTGCCAGCAGTTTGACCCTAACCCGCACAGATACGCAGTATTTT.

This clonotype was picked up many times. The rearrangement joins TRBV6-5 to TRBJ2-7, with 10 nucleotides matching TRBD2. CDR3 size: 17 residues. In germline, CDR1 is MNHEY, CDR2 SVGAGI. V lost 2 bases to trimming and J lost 2 bases; unmatched junction nucleotides: 9. The CDR3 loop is CASSYQLTSGNPYEQYF. The CDR3 nucleotides are TGTGCCAGCAGTTACCAACTAACTAGCGGGAACCCCTACGAGCAGTACTTC.

The chain links TRBV7-3 to TRBJ1-1; perhaps TRBD1 as D (5 bases). The CDR3 has 13 residues. The germline V gene encodes CDR1 SGHTA and CDR2 FQGTGA. Trimming cost V 5 bases and J 4 bases, with 11 bases left between them. The CDR3 nucleotides read TGTGCCAGCAGCGCCACAGGAAGCACTGAAGCTTTCTTT. Translated, it gives CASSATGSTEAFF.

On this clonotype: The DNA is left out, because the CDR3 cannot be placed on it with certainty; the CDR3 is given as TCRdb lists it. V is TRBV7-9 and J is TRBJ1-5; TRBD1 was called by the table and not checked on the DNA. Germline CDR1 reads SEHNR; CDR2 reads FQNEAQ (reference sequence). The CDR3 adds up to 20 amino acids, both ends counted. CDR3 in amino acids: CASSRIQESFLWTRHQTQHF.

This clonotype was seen many times. The chain has TRBV7-6 and TRBJ2-7; 8 bases are shared with TRBD2. The CDR3 is 17 residues long. V was clipped by 0 bases and J by 4 bases; unmatched bases: 11. CDR1 is SGHVS and CDR2 is FNYEAQ in the germline V gene. CDR3 sequence reads: CASSLAAGGGQSYEQYF. The DNA of the CDR3 is TGTGCCAGCAGCTTAGCGGCCGGGGGGGGACAAAGTTACGAGCAGTACTTC.

The chain joins TRBV2 to TRBJ2-3, with D tentatively TRBD2 (6 bases). CDR1 and CDR2 (germline): SNHLY, FYNNEI. This CDR3 is built from 13 residues. V lost 4 bases to trimming and J lost 11 bases, with 16 bases between them. The CDR3: CASSGPGRNEQYF. CDR3 coding DNA: TGTGCCAGCAGTGGCCCGGGGAGGAATGAGCAGTATTTT.

The V and J genes are TRBV20-1 and TRBJ2-7; D not certain. The CDR3 contains 14 residues. Trimming removed 5 bases at V and 2 bases at J, with 16 bases between. Germline loops: CDR1 DFQATT, CDR2 SNEGSKA (reference sequence). The CDR3 region has the DNA TGCAGTGCTCTCCTGACAAGCGACCCCTACGAGCAGTACTTC. Amino acids: CSALLTSDPYEQYF.

In regard to this clonotype: Since the CDR3 does not end with the conserved phenylalanine or tryptophan, this likely comes from a read error. This chain joins TRBV10-3 and TRBJ2-1, with 7 bases matching TRBD1. Looked up from germline, CDR1 is ENHRY and CDR2 is SYGVKD. The CDR3 sequence is 16 residues long. V shed 0 bases, J shed 7 bases, and the junction held 9 bases outside the gene matches. CDR3 amino acids: CAISESRPGGVNEQFL. For the CDR3, the DNA is TGTGCCATCAGTGAGTCGCGACCAGGGGGAGTGAATGAGCAGTTCCTC.

This clonotype was picked up many times. This chain uses TRBV11-2 with TRBJ2-7, with D tentatively TRBD2 (5 bases). V lost 5 bases and J lost 3, with 17 bases in between. The germline CDR1 and CDR2 sequences are SGHAT and FQNNGV. The length of the CDR3 is 15 residues. CDR3 amino acids: CASSRTGNVYYEQYF. For the CDR3, the DNA is TGTGCCAGCAGCCGAACCGGGAATGTATACTACGAGCAGTACTTC. The full variable domain, completed using reference TRBV11-2 and TRBJ2-7, is EAGVAQSPRYKIIEKRQSVAFWCNPISGHATLYWYQQILGQGPKLLIQFQNNGVVDDSQLPKDRFSAERLKGVDSTLKIQPAKLEDSAVYLCASSRTGNVYYEQYFGPGTRLTVT.

Many counts were recorded for this clonotype. This sequence may be a read error, since a much larger clone differs from it by one base. The V and J genes are TRBV15 and TRBJ2-5, with 9 bases that match TRBD2. This CDR3 has 18 amino acids. Germline values: CDR1 LNHNV, CDR2 YYDKDF (reference sequence). CDR3 loop: CTTSRDLSGSVIKETQYF. In DNA form, the CDR3 reads TGTACCACCAGCAGAGATCTTAGCGGGAGTGTTATAAAAGAGACCCAGTACTTC.

This clonotype has a single count. The chain couples TRBV19 to TRBJ2-1; D gene ambiguous. Trimming pared 7 bases from V and 0 bases from J, leaving 22 bases between. Per the germline V gene, CDR1 is LNHDA and CDR2 is SQIVND (reference sequence). The CDR3 has 18 residues. This CDR3 reads CASTSSKVVTSSYNEQFF. The CDR3, as DNA: TGTGCCAGTACCTCTTCAAAGGTGGTGACAAGCTCCTACAATGAGCAGTTCTTC.

This clonotype was detected only a few times. The rearrangement uses TRBV24-1 and TRBJ1-4, with a weak D call TRBD1 (6 bases). The CDR3 covers 13 residues. Germline V gives CDR1 KGHDR, CDR2 SFDVKD. V was clipped by 5 bases and J by 5 bases, with 8 bases between them. The CDR3 loop is CATSGGANEKLFF. The CDR3 coding sequence is TGTGCCACCAGTGGGGGGGCGAATGAAAAACTGTTTTTT.

The V and J genes are TRBV19 and TRBJ2-2; no definite D call. With 7 bases removed from V and 1 base from J, the gap between germline ends came to 4 bases. The CDR3 runs 12 residues. CDR1 and CDR2 from the germline V gene are LNHDA and SQIVND (reference sequence). The CDR3 nucleotides are TGTGCCAGTAATATGAACACCGGGGAGCTGTTTTTT. It encodes CASNMNTGELFF.

This clonotype turned up a few times. The chain is built from TRBV28 and TRBJ2-2; D is ambiguous. Germline-derived CDR1 and CDR2 are MDHEN and SYDVKM. This CDR3 region has 12 residues. V was clipped by 3 bases and J by 7 bases, with 6 bases between them. CDR3 protein: CASSLRVGELFF. DNA of the CDR3: TGTGCCAGCAGTTTGCGAGTCGGGGAGCTGTTTTTT. Filled out from reference TRBV28 and TRBJ2-2, the complete variable domain reads DVKVTQSSRYLVKRTGEKVFLECVQDMDHENMFWYRQDPGLGLRLIYFSYDVKMKEKGDIPEGYSVSREKKERFSLILESASTNQTSMYLCASSLRVGELFFGEGSRLTVL.

With respect to this clonotype: Lacking the conserved final phenylalanine or tryptophan, this CDR3 likely reflects a read error. The DNA is left out, because the CDR3 cannot be placed on it with certainty; the CDR3 is given as TCRdb lists it. The chain's CDR3 is CSARELAGVPISEHYS. V gene TRBV20-1 combines with J gene TRBJ2-7; whether TRBD2, the table's D call, matches the DNA was not checked. Germline V gene lookup returns CDR1 DFQATT and CDR2 SNEGSKA (reference sequence). Ends included, the CDR3 has 16 residues.

The CDR3 DNA reads TGCAGTGCTTCTAACCCGGGACAGGGGAGCCAGACCCAGTACTTC. Protein: CSASNPGQGSQTQYF. The chain carries TRBV20-1 and TRBJ2-5, with 10 nucleotides matching TRBD1. Trimming took 5 bases from V and 6 from J; bases not matched to a gene: 12. CDR3 length: 15 residues. Per the germline V gene, CDR1 is DFQATT and CDR2 is SNEGSKA (reference sequence).

Regarding this clonotype: The junction departs from the called germline gene at one end, perhaps through a read error. The rearrangement uses TRBV7-3 and TRBJ2-7; D unresolved. The germline gives CDR1 SGHTA, CDR2 FQGTGA. The CDR3 covers 11 residues. Here the CDR3 DNA reads TGTGCCGGCAGCTTGGAGTACAAGCAGTACTTC. This gives the protein CAGSLEYKQYF.

In regard to this clonotype: One end of the junction varies from germline; a read error may be responsible. The CDR3 here is CASSVEVGSEASF. CDR3 coding DNA: TGTGCTAGCAGCGTAGAAGTAGGGTCTGAAGCTTCCTTT. The chain joins TRBV9 to TRBJ1-1; no clear D gene. The germline V gene encodes CDR1 SGDLS and CDR2 YYNGEE. The CDR3 has 13 residues.

This clonotype appeared many times. The chain joins TRBV11-2 to TRBJ2-2; 9 bases fit TRBD2. The germline V gene has CDR1 SGHAT and CDR2 FQNNGV. The junction had 12 bases not matched to a gene; V was cut back by 6 bases and J by 1 base. CDR3 length equals 18 residues. The CDR3 sequence: CASRGTSRNPRNTGELFF. CDR3 coding DNA: TGTGCCAGCAGGGGGACTAGCAGGAATCCCCGGAACACCGGGGAGCTGTTTTTT. The full variable domain, completed using reference TRBV11-2 and TRBJ2-2, is EAGVAQSPRYKIIEKRQSVAFWCNPISGHATLYWYQQILGQGPKLLIQFQNNGVVDDSQLPKDRFSAERLKGVDSTLKIQPAKLEDSAVYLCASRGTSRNPRNTGELFFGEGSRLTVL.